Below are 13 T cell receptor beta chains sequenced from a single sample in a study of human T cells and chemical hapten exposure (dated by TCRdb to the early 2020s). Library construction relied on RACE. The reads were generated on a NextSeq 500. The raw public data were reprocessed by TCRdb itself: fastp quality trimming at Q25, MiXCR clonotype calling, in-frame beta chains only. Each entry is one CDR3 protein sequence, shown with its most common DNA and genes. Here the sample has around 95,000 distinct CDR3 sequences; about a tenth occur a single time. The ten top clones hold about 3% of the sample. This sample's time point label indicates: pre-sensitization, week 0. The treatment or condition label here, explained by the study, means: therapeutic diphenylcyclopropenone sensitization with weekly scalp DPC. The starting material was whole blood, obtained in connection with sensitization to the hapten diphenylcyclopropenone (DPC). These receptor sequences come from a woman aged 55-70 years with alopecia areata. Some clones in this sample may be carry-over from other donors' samples.

Only a few counts were recorded for this clonotype. Here the CDR3 reads CASKADRGDWTQYF. CDR3 bases: TGTGCCAGCAAAGCGGACAGGGGGGATTGGACCCAGTACTTC. The chain combines TRBV6-2 or TRBV6-3 with TRBJ2-5, with 10 bases lining up with TRBD1. V was clipped by 7 bases and J by 7 bases; unmatched bases: 9. The germline gives CDR1 MNHEY, CDR2 SVGEGT. There are 14 residues in the CDR3.

This clonotype was recorded many times. The CDR3 spells CSVGPSGGVETQYF. CDR3 sequence (DNA): TGCAGCGTTGGTCCTAGCGGGGGGGTCGAGACCCAGTACTTC. The genes are TRBV29-1 and TRBJ2-5, with 12 bases matching TRBD2. V lost 4 bases, J lost 5 bases, and 5 bases stayed unmatched. The CDR3 covers 14 residues. CDR1 is SQVTM and CDR2 is ANQGSEA in the germline V gene.

This clonotype was observed at least ten times. CDR3 residues: CASSFDSTEAFF. In nucleotides, the CDR3 is TGCGCCAGCAGCTTCGATAGCACTGAAGCTTTCTTT. The rearrangement uses TRBV4-1 and TRBJ1-1, with D hard to call. The CDR3 loop spans 12 amino acids. Germline V gene data show CDR1 as MGHRA and CDR2 as YSYEKL. V was clipped by 5 bases and J by 4 bases, with 8 bases between them.

This clonotype has more than one count but fewer than ten. The CDR3 coding sequence is TGTGCCAGCAGCTTGGAAGCCAAAAACATTCAGTACTTC. Protein: CASSLEAKNIQYF. The chain recombines TRBV5-4 with TRBJ2-4; no definite D call. CDR3 length equals 13 residues. CDR1 is SGHNT, CDR2 YYREEE, per germline (reference sequence). With 0 bases removed from V and 0 bases from J, the gap between germline ends came to 1 base.

This sequence joins TRBV20-1 and TRBJ2-7, with TRBD1 matching 7 bases. Germline V gene sequence: CDR1 DFQATT, CDR2 SNEGSKA (reference sequence). V lost 5 bases, J lost 4 bases, and 5 bases stayed unmatched. The length of the CDR3 is 12 residues. The CDR3 sequence is CSAGTEHYEQYF. CDR3 bases: TGCAGTGCTGGGACAGAACATTACGAGCAGTACTTC.

J is TRBJ2-2 and V is TRBV7-3; 8 bases agree with TRBD1. Trimming took 5 bases from V and 1 from J; bases not matched to a gene: 6. This CDR3 spans 16 amino acids. The germline gives CDR1 SGHTA, CDR2 FQGTGA. This CDR3 reads CASSPPGQGNTGELFF. CDR3 sequence (DNA): TGTGCCAGCAGCCCCCCCGGACAGGGGAACACCGGGGAGCTGTTTTTT.

In its sample, this clonotype was seen many times. This chain connects TRBV20-1 to TRBJ2-1; D unresolved. V was trimmed by 2 bases and J by 8 bases, leaving 7 bases between them. CDR1 is DFQATT and CDR2 is SNEGSKA in the germline V gene (reference sequence). The CDR3 is 11 amino acids. CDR3 bases: TGCAGTGCTAGATCAAGTGATGAGCAGTTCTTC. It is translated as CSARSSDEQFF.

This clonotype was detected many times. The V and J genes are TRBV9 and TRBJ2-5; 10 bases are shared with TRBD2. The CDR3 is 16 residues long. Germline V lookup: CDR1 SGDLS, CDR2 YYNGEE. Trimming cost V 0 bases and J 5 bases; bases outside gene matches: 7. The CDR3 sequence is CASSVASSGGAETQYF. The DNA for the CDR3 is TGTGCCAGCAGCGTAGCCTCCAGCGGGGGGGCTGAGACCCAGTACTTC.

This clonotype occurred a few times. The chain combines TRBV7-3 with TRBJ2-3; D may be TRBD2 (7 bases). The CDR3 spans 16 residues. Trimming removed 5 bases at V and 4 bases at J, with 19 bases between. Germline-derived CDR1 and CDR2 are SGHTA and FQGTGA. The DNA for the CDR3 is TGTGCCAGCAGCCCGGGTCTCCGGGGGGCGTCAGATACGCAGTATTTT. This translates into CASSPGLRGASDTQYF.

The chain couples TRBV10-3 to TRBJ1-1; no firm D call. The germline V gene has CDR1 ENHRY and CDR2 SYGVKD. The CDR3 loop spans 13 amino acids. Trimming took 0 bases from V and 4 from J, leaving 6 bases between them. The CDR3: CAISESQVTEAFF. The CDR3 DNA reads as TGTGCCATCAGTGAGTCTCAGGTCACTGAAGCTTTCTTT.

V and J are TRBV20-1 and TRBJ2-7; no firm D call. CDR1 is DFQATT, CDR2 SNEGSKA, per germline (reference sequence). V dropped 2 bases and J dropped 2 bases, with 19 bases sitting between them. The CDR3 is made up of 16 amino acids. The CDR3 region is CSARPSGAGEPYEQYF. Here the CDR3 DNA reads TGCAGTGCTAGACCCAGTGGTGCCGGAGAGCCCTACGAGCAGTACTTC.

This clonotype was recorded a few times. J is TRBJ1-1 and V is TRBV7-2, with unresolved D. CDR3 length: 16 amino acids. Trimming shortened V by 3 bases and J by 4 bases, and 18 bases separated the two germline ends. Germline CDR1 reads SGHTA; CDR2 reads FQGNSA. CDR3 amino acids: CASSFVSEYPRTEAFF. CDR3 nucleotides: TGTGCCAGCAGCTTCGTTTCAGAATATCCCCGCACTGAAGCTTTCTTT.

The rearrangement joins TRBV6-6 to TRBJ1-5; D might be TRBD1 (6 bases). The V gene's germline CDR1 is MNHNY and CDR2 SVGAGI (reference sequence). The CDR3 contains 14 residues. Trimming shortened V by 6 bases and J by 4 bases, and 13 bases separated the two germline ends. The CDR3 region is CASSDSGENQPQHF. CDR3 bases: TGTGCCAGCAGCGATTCAGGGGAAAATCAGCCCCAGCATTTT.